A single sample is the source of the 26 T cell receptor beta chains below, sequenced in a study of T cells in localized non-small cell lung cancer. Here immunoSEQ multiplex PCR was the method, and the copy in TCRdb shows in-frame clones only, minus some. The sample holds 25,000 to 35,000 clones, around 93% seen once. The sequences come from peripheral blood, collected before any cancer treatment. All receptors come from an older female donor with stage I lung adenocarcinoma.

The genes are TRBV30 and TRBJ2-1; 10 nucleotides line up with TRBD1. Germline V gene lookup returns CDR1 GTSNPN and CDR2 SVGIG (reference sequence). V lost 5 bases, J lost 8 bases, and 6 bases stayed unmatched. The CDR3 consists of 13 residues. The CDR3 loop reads CAWDRGLGDEQFF. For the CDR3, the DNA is TGTGCCTGGGACAGGGGGCTTGGGGATGAGCAGTTCTTC.

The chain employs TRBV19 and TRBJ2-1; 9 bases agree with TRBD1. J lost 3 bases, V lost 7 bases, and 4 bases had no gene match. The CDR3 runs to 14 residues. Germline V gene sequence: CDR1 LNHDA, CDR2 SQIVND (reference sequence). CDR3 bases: TGTGCCAGTAAGGGACAGGGTGACTACAATGAGCAGTTCTTC. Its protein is CASKGQGDYNEQFF.

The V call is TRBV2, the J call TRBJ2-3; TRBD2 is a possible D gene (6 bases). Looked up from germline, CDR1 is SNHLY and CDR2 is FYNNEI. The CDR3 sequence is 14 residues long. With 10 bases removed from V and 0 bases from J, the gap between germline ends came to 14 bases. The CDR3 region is CATKRASSTDTQYF. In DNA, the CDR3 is TGTGCCACCAAGCGGGCGTCTAGCACAGATACGCAGTATTTT. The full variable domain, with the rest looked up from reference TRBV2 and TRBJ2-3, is EPEVTQTPSHQVTQMGQEVILRCVPISNHLYFYWYRQILGQKVEFLVSFYNNEISEKSEIFDDQFSVERPDGSNFTLKIRSTKLEDSAMYFCATKRASSTDTQYFGPGTRLTVL.

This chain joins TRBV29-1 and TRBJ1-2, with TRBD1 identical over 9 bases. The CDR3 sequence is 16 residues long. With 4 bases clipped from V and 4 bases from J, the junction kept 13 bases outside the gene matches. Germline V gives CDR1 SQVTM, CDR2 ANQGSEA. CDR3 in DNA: TGCAGCGTTGCCAACTCAAACAGGGGGCAGGGCTATGGCTACACCTTC. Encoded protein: CSVANSNRGQGYGYTF.

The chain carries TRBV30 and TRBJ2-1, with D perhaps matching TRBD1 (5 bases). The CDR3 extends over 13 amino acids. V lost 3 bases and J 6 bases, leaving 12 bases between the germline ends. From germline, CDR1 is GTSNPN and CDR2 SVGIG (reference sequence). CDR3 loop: CAWRGPSGNEQFF. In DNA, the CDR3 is TGTGCCTGGAGGGGGCCTAGTGGCAATGAGCAGTTCTTC.

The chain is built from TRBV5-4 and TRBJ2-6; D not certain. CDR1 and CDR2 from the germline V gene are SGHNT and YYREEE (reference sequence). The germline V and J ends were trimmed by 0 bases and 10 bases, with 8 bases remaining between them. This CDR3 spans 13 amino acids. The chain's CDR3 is CASSLVVGNVLTF. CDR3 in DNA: TGTGCCAGCAGCTTGGTAGTTGGAAACGTCCTGACTTTC.

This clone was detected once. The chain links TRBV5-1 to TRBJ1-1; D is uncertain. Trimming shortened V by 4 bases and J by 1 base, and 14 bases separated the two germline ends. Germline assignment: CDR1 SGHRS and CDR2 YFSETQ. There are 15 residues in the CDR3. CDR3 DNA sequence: TGCGCCAGCAGCCCAGGTCCGGGGAAGAACACTGAAGCTTTCTTT. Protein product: CASSPGPGKNTEAFF.

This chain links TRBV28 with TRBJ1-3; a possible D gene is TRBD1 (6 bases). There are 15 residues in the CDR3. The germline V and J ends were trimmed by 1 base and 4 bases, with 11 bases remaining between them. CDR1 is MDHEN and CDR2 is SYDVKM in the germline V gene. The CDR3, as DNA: TGTGCCAGCAGTTTATCGGGGGGGCCGGGAAACACCATATATTTT. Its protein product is CASSLSGGPGNTIYF.

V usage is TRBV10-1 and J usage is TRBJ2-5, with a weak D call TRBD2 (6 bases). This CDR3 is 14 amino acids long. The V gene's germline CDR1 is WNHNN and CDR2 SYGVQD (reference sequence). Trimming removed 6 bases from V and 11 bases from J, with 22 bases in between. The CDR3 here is CASSAGTSPKEQYF. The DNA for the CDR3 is TGCGCCAGCAGCGCCGGGACTTCCCCCAAGGAGCAGTACTTC.

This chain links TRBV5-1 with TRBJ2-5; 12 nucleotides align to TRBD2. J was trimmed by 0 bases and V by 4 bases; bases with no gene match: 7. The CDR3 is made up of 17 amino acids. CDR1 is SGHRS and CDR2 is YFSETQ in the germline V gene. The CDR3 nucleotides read TGCGCCAGCAGCACCGGACTAGCGGGGTACTACCAAGAGACCCAGTACTTC. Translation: CASSTGLAGYYQETQYF.

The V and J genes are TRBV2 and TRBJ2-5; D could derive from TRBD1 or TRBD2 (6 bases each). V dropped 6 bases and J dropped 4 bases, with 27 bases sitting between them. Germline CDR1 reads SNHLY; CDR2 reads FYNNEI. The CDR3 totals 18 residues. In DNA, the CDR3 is TGTGCCAGCAGAAAAAGAAGCCCAGAAGGGGGGAGTAGAGAGACCCAGTACTTC. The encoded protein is CASRKRSPEGGSRETQYF.

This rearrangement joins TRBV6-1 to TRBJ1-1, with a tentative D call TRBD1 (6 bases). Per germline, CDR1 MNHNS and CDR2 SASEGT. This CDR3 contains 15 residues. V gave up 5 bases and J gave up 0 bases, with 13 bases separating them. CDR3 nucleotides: TGTGCCAGCAGTATCCGGACAGTTATGAACACTGAAGCTTTCTTT. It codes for CASSIRTVMNTEAFF.

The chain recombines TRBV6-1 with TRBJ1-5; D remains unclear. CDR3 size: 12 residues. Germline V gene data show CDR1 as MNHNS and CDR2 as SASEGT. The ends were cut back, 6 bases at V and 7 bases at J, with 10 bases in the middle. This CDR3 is CASRGWGQPQHF. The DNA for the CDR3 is TGTGCCAGCAGGGGGTGGGGACAGCCCCAGCATTTT.

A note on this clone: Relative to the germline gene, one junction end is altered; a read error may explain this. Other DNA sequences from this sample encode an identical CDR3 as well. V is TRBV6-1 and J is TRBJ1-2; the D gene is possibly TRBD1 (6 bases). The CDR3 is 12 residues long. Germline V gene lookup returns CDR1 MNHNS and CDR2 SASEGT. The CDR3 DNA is TGCGCCAGCTCGCCTCAGGGGTTTGGCTACACCTTC. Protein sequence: CASSPQGFGYTF.

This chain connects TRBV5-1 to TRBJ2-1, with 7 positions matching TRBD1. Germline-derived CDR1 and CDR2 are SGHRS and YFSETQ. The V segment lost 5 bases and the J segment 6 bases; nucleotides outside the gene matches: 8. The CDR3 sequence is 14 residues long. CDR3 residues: CASRPVTGFNEQFF. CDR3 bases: TGCGCCAGCAGGCCGGTGACAGGGTTCAATGAGCAGTTCTTC. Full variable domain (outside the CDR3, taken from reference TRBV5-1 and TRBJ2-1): KAGVTQTPRYLIKTRGQQVTLSCSPISGHRSVSWYQQTPGQGLQFLFEYFSETQRNKGNFPGRFSGRQFSNSRSEMNVSTLELGDSALYLCASRPVTGFNEQFFGPGTRLTVL.

The CDR3: CASISRDEQYF. The DNA of the CDR3 is TGTGCCAGCATTTCCCGGGACGAGCAGTACTTC. The rearrangement joins TRBV28 to TRBJ2-7; D is uncertain. Germline V gives CDR1 MDHEN, CDR2 SYDVKM. Trimming removed 7 bases from V and 5 bases from J, with 9 bases in between. This CDR3 has 11 amino acids.

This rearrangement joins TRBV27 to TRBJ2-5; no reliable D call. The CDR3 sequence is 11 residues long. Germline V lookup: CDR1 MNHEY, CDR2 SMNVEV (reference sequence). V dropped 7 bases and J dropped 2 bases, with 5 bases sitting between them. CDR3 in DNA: TGTGCCAGCAATATTCAAGAGACCCAGTACTTC. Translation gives CASNIQETQYF.

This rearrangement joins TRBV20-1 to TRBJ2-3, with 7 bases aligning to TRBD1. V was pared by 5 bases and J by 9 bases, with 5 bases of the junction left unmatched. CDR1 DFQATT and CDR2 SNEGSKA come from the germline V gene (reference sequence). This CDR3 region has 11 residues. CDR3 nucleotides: TGCAGTGCTCCACAGGGGAAGACGCAGTATTTT. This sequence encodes CSAPQGKTQYF.

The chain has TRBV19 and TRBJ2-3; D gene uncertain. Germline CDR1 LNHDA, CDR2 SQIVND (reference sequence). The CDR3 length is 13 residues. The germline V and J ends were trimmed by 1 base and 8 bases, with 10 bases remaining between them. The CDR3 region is CASSIGLLGTQYF. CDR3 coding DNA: TGTGCCAGTAGTATAGGTCTCTTGGGTACGCAGTATTTT.

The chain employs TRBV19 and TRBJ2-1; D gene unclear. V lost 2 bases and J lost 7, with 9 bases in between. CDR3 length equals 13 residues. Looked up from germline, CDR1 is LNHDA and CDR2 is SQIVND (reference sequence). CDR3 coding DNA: TGTGCCAGTAGTATAATAGGTGGGAATGAGCAGTTCTTC. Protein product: CASSIIGGNEQFF.

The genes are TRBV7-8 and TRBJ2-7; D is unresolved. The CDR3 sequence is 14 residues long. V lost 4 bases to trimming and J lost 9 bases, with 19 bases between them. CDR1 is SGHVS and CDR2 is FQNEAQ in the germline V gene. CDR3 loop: CASSYGLDPTGQYF. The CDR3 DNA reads TGTGCCAGCAGCTACGGGCTCGACCCGACCGGGCAGTACTTC. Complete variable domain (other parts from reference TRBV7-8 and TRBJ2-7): GAGVSQSPRYKVAKRGQDVALRCDPISGHVSLFWYQQALGQGPEFLTYFQNEAQLDKSGLPSDRFFAERPEGSVSTLKIQRTQQEDSAVYLCASSYGLDPTGQYFGPGTRLTVT.

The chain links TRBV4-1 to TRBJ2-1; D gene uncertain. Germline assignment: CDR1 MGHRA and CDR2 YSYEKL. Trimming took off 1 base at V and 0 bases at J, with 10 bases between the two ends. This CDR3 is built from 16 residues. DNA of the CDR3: TGCGCCAGCAGCCAAGTTGACCTCTTCTCCTACAATGAGCAGTTCTTC. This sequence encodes CASSQVDLFSYNEQFF.

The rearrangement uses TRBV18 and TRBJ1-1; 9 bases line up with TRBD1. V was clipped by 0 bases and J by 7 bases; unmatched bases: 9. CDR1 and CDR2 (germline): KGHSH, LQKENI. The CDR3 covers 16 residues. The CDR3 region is CASSPPNPGQGVEAFF. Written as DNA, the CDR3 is TGTGCCAGCTCACCACCGAACCCGGGACAGGGAGTTGAAGCTTTCTTT.

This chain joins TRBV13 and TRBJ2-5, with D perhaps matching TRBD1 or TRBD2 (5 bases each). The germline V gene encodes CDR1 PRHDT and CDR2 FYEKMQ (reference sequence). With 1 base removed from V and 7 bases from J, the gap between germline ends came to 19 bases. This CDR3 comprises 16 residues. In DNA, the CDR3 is TGTGCCAGCAGCTTAGCTGTGGGGACCAGCAGGTGGACCCAGTACTTC. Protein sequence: CASSLAVGTSRWTQYF.

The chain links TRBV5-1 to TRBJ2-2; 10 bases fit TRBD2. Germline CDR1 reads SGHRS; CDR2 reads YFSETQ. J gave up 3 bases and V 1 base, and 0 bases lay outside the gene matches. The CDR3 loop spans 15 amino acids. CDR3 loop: CASSLSGRDTGELFF. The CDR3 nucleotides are TGCGCCAGCAGCTTGAGCGGGAGGGACACCGGGGAGCTGTTTTTT.

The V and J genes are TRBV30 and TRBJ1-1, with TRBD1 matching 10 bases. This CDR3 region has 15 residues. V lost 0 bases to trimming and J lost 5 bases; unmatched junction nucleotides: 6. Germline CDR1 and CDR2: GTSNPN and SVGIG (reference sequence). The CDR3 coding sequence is TGTGCCTGGAGTGTCCCGGACAGGGGGGGGACTGAAGCTTTCTTT. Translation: CAWSVPDRGGTEAFF.